Detailed here is one T cell receptor (beta chain). Sequenced by immunoSEQ multiplex PCR; TCRdb stores in-frame clones only, minus some. The table shows 40,000 or so clones, with just under 95% occurring only once. The sample comes from a study of T cell changes during pregnancy in multiple sclerosis. The J segment lost 10 bases and the V segment lost 1 base, leaving 11 bases of the junction unmatched. This CDR3 spans 16 amino acids. The germline V gene has CDR1 SGHAT and CDR2 FQNNGV. Source: CD8+ T cells from peripheral blood mononuclear cells, taken in the third trimester of pregnancy. The chain is built from TRBV11-2 and TRBJ2-1, with TRBD2 identical over 9 bases. This receptor was identified in a female donor with multiple sclerosis, enrolled in a pregnancy study. The CDR3 loop reads CASSLGLAGGPEEQFF. CDR3 bases: TGTGCCAGCAGCTTAGGTCTCGCGGGGGGGCCTGAGGAGCAGTTCTTC.